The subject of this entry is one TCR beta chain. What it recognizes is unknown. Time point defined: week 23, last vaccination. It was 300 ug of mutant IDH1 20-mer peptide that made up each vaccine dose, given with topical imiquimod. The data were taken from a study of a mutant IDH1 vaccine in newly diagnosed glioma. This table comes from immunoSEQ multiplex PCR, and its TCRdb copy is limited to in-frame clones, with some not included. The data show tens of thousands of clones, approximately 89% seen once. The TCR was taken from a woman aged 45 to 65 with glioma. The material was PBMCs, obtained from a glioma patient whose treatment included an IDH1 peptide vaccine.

The CDR3 sequence is CASRTGNEQYF. The DNA for the CDR3 is TGTGCCAGCAGGACAGGGAACGAGCAGTACTTC. This chain links TRBV7-9 with TRBJ2-5; 7 bases match TRBD1. The assigned J gene may be wrong: the sequence end matches TRBJ2-7 better. The length of the CDR3 is 11 residues. In germline, CDR1 is SEHNR, CDR2 FQNEAQ (reference sequence).